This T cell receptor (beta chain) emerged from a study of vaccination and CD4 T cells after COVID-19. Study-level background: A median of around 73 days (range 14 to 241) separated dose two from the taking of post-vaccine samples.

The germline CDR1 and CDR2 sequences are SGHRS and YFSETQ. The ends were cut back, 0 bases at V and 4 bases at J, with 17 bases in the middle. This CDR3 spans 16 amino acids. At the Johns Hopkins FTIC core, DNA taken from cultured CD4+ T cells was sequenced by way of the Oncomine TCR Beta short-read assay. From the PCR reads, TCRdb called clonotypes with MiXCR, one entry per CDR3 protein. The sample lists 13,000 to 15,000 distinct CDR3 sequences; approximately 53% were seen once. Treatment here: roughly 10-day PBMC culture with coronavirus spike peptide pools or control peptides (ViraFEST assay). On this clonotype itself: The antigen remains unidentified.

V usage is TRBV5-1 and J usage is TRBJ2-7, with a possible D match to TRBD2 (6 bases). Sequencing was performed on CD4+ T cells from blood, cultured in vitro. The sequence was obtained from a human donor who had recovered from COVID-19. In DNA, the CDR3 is TGCGCCAGCAGCTTGGACTACGGTAGCGGAATATACGAGCAGTACTTC. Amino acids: CASSLDYGSGIYEQYF.